The present entry profiles one T cell receptor (beta chain) with its context. Its antigen is still unknown. The record has no base qualities; no much larger clone is one base away. Distinct nucleotide sequences in the sample also encode this CDR3. The entry originates in a study of blood T cell repertoires in COVID-19 (dated by TCRdb to 2019 to 2021). For the study in its entirety: Samples covering the acute and convalescent phases of COVID-19 were provided by collaborators in the United States, Italy and Spain. The material from the prospective study consisted of cDNA or gDNA derived from T cells, B-cell-depleted T cells, or PBMCs. Subjects who had been exposed to COVID-19, were actively infected with it, or had recovered from it provided the deeply sampled blood TCRbeta repertoires that made up the dataset. The repertoires were made available in a free public database intended to serve as a resource for research on the immune response to SARS-CoV-2. The samples were drawn from two sources: the first 160 participants of the ongoing ImmuneRACE study, and over 1,000 subjects contributed by 6 global collaborators. Nearly every sample came with metadata listing a de-identified subject ID, COVID-19 status, age in years and sex. Where available, HLA class I and class II types were taken from metadata supplied by the sample provider and were not determined by assay-based typing.

The immunoSEQ Assay, a bias-controlled multiplex PCR, was used to amplify TCRbeta CDR3 regions from genomic DNA. Processing in the source paper ran as follows. Nucleated cell counts per sample were estimated from amplification of reference gene primers within the assay. Sequence reads were collapsed and filtered to measure the absolute abundance of every unique TCRbeta CDR3 rearrangement. For each sample, productive Simpson clonality was calculated as the square root of Simpson's diversity index across productive rearrangements. Not all clones reach the TCRdb copy of this immuneACCESS table, which keeps in-frame sequences only. Checked studies attribute under half of the gap to unresolved V genes and leave the rest unexplained. V, J and clone size were drawn from that table, and D and trimming were deduced from the DNA. In this sample the table shows over 65,000 clones, around 86% of which occur a single time. The top ten constitute approximately 12% of the sample.

The CDR3 contains 14 residues, cysteine and phenylalanine counted. Of the read, only the CDR3 DNA is kept; its 42 bases are in frame from base 1. CDR1 and CDR2 (ENHRY, SYGVKD) derive from the germline V gene. Trimming takes 3 bases off V and 3 bases off J; junction bases not matched to a gene: 3. Study-level results and caveats: How much clinical and demographic metadata was included differed by source and by participant, and the metadata was provided uncurated.

The collaborating institutions used their own protocols to collect whole blood in K2EDTA tubes. Collaborator samples were shipped for TCRbeta analysis as frozen whole blood, isolated PBMCs, or DNA extracted from either sample type. This chain is built from TRBV10-3 and TRBJ1-1, with 8 bases matching TRBD1. Input material: peripheral blood. This receptor was identified in a human donor in a cohort sampled during active COVID-19. This receptor carries the CDR3 CAISDRGPDTEAFF. Read as DNA, the sequence is TGTGCCATCAGTGACAGGGGGCCGGACACTGAAGCTTTCTTT.